This TCR beta chain was recorded in a study of shared clonotypes between healthy human individuals. Study conclusions and caveats: The naive CD4 repertoires of a handful of donors were compared, and roughly 5% of clonotypes were shared.

Germline V gene data show CDR1 as SGHVS and CDR2 as FNYEAQ. The CDR3 is 15 amino acids. V lost 5 bases, J lost 6 bases, and 8 bases stayed unmatched. A note on this clone: The antigen is unknown.

The assay was immunoSEQ multiplex PCR, and TCRdb's table has in-frame clones only and misses some. There are approximately 980,000 clones in the sample; 70% to 85% occur only once, and roughly 1.5% lies in the top ten. The source is a young man in good health. Sequenced sample: memory CD4+ T cells sorted from blood. Indicated subset: CD45RA-negative fraction. This sequence joins TRBV7-6 and TRBJ2-3, with 10 positions matching TRBD2. The CDR3 DNA follows: TGTGCCAGCAGCCCATCTAGCGGGGGATGGGATACGCAGTATTTT. Translating gives CASSPSSGGWDTQYF. Filled out from reference TRBV7-6 and TRBJ2-3, the complete variable domain reads GAGVSQSPRYKVTKRGQDVALRCDPISGHVSLYWYRQALGQGPEFLTYFNYEAQQDKSGLPNDRFSAERPEGSISTLTIQRTEQRDSAMYRCASSPSSGGWDTQYFGPGTRLTVL.